The rows below give T cell receptor beta chains drawn from one sample of a study of cytomegalovirus exposure and HLA in healthy donors. Measured with immunoSEQ multiplex PCR; TCRdb has only the in-frame clones, and not every one. The top ten hold about 2% of the sample, which has roughly 150,000 clones, about 94% seen once. The specimen sequenced was PBMCs. The receptors stem from a man between 18 and 29 years old in good health and CMV-seropositive. Both conserved end residues are part of each CDR3. A D gene is named only where the DNA matches it firmly. The size entry is marked missing in some rows and otherwise reads once, few, many or a size class.

V: TRBV6-1
J: TRBJ1-2
size: NA
D: TRBD1
CDR3: CASSSGTDGYTF
DNA: TGTGCCAGCAGTTCCGGGACAGATGGCTACACCTTC

V: TRBV28
J: TRBJ2-1
size: NA
D: TRBD2
CDR3: CATYGSGRYNEQFF
DNA: TGTGCTACCTATGGGAGCGGGAGGTACAATGAGCAGTTCTTC

V: TRBV14
J: TRBJ2-7
size: NA
D: TRBD1
CDR3: CASSRYRGPGEQYF
DNA: TGTGCCAGCAGCCGATACAGGGGACCGGGCGAGCAGTACTTC

V: TRBV2
J: TRBJ2-3
size: NA
D: NA
CDR3: CASSPRGDTQYF
DNA: TGTGCCAGCAGTCCCAGGGGAGATACGCAGTATTTT

V: TRBV30
J: TRBJ2-2
size: NA
D: TRBD1
CDR3: CACPPDRGPGELFF
DNA: TGTGCCTGCCCACCGGACAGGGGTCCCGGGGAGCTGTTTTTT

V: TRBV28
J: TRBJ1-4
size: once
D: NA
CDR3: CASSPPRGRVREKLFF
DNA: TGTGCCAGCAGTCCTCCGCGGGGAAGGGTGCGAGAAAAACTGTTTTTT

V: TRBV27
J: TRBJ2-1
size: NA
D: NA
CDR3: CASSRRGPNNEQFF
DNA: TGTGCCAGCAGTCGCAGGGGCCCGAACAATGAGCAGTTCTTC

V: TRBV2
J: TRBJ2-1
size: NA
D: TRBD2
CDR3: CAGGLRLGDEQFF
DNA: TGTGCGGGAGGGCTTAGGTTGGGCGATGAGCAGTTCTTC

V: TRBV5-1
J: TRBJ2-7
size: NA
D: TRBD2
CDR3: CASSLGRLAEENEQYF
DNA: TGCGCCAGCAGCTTGGGTCGACTAGCGGAGGAGAACGAGCAGTACTTC

V: TRBV6-4
J: TRBJ1-5
size: NA
D: NA
CDR3: CASSKDAGARWPQHF
DNA: TGTGCCAGCAGTAAGGATGCGGGGGCTCGGTGGCCCCAGCATTTT

V: TRBV27
J: TRBJ2-7
size: NA
D: NA
CDR3: CASTSYPRGPTYEQYF
DNA: TGTGCCAGCACCTCTTATCCCAGGGGCCCCACCTACGAGCAGTACTTC

V: TRBV27
J: TRBJ1-4
size: NA
D: TRBD1
CDR3: CASSLRTGGEKLFF
DNA: TGTGCCAGCAGTTTACGGACAGGGGGCGAAAAACTGTTTTTT

V: TRBV6-1
J: TRBJ1-1
size: NA
D: NA
CDR3: CASLREGGYTEAFF
DNA: TGTGCCAGCCTTCGGGAGGGTGGATACACTGAAGCTTTCTTT

V: TRBV6-1
J: TRBJ1-1
size: NA
D: TRBD1
CDR3: CASSQRSPRDSEAFF
DNA: TGTGCCAGCAGTCAGCGCTCCCCCCGGGACAGTGAAGCTTTCTTT

V: TRBV28
J: TRBJ1-2
size: NA
D: TRBD1
CDR3: CASRDQQGAKGYTF
DNA: TGTGCCAGCAGGGATCAACAGGGGGCGAAAGGCTACACCTTC

V: TRBV28
J: TRBJ2-7
size: NA
D: NA
CDR3: CASSLWASSTYEQYF
DNA: TGTGCCAGCAGTTTGTGGGCTTCTTCTACCTACGAGCAGTACTTC

V: TRBV27
J: TRBJ1-6
size: NA
D: NA
CDR3: CASSPSAFYNSPLHF
DNA: TGTGCCAGCAGTCCTTCAGCGTTCTATAATTCACCCCTCCACTTT

V: TRBV11-2
J: TRBJ2-1
size: NA
D: NA
CDR3: CASSQGLGGDDNEQFF
DNA: TGTGCCAGCAGCCAAGGACTGGGGGGAGACGACAATGAGCAGTTCTTC